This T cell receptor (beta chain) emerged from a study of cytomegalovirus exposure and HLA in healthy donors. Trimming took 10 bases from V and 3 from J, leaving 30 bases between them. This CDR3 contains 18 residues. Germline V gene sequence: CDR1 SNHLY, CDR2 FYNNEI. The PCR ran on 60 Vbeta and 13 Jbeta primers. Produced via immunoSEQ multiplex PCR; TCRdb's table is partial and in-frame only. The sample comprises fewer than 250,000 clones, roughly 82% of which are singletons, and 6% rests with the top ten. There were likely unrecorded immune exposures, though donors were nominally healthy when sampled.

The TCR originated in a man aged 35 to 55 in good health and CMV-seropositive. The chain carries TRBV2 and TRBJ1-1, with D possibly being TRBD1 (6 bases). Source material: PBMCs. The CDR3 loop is CATVGFPGTFTRYTEAFF. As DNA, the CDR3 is TGTGCCACCGTGGGCTTTCCCGGGACATTTACGAGGTACACTGAAGCTTTCTTT. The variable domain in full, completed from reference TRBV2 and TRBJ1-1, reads EPEVTQTPSHQVTQMGQEVILRCVPISNHLYFYWYRQILGQKVEFLVSFYNNEISEKSEIFDDQFSVERPDGSNFTLKIRSTKLEDSAMYFCATVGFPGTFTRYTEAFFGQGTRLTVV.